This T cell receptor (beta chain) appears in the sequencing data of a study of monozygotic twins with inflammatory bowel disease. One entry per CDR3 protein, without DNA, is what TCRdb gives after re-calling the 5' RACE reads. Found here are 170,000 or so distinct CDR3 sequences; the top ten clones hold roughly 7%. The germline V gene encodes CDR1 SNHLY and CDR2 FYNNEI. The CDR3 sequence is 13 residues long. This chain joins TRBV2 and TRBJ2-1; TCRdb gives TRBD2 as the D gene, but with no DNA this cannot be confirmed. The TCR originated in a human donor with ulcerative colitis or Crohn's disease, or a healthy co-twin of an affected twin (not recorded which). Sequencing was carried out using blood. Here the CDR3 reads CASPSGAYNEQFF. Full variable domain (missing parts from reference TRBV2 and TRBJ2-1): EPEVTQTPSHQVTQMGQEVILRCVPISNHLYFYWYRQILGQKVEFLVSFYNNEISEKSEIFDDQFSVERPDGSNFTLKIRSTKLEDSAMYFCASPSGAYNEQFFGPGTRLTVL.